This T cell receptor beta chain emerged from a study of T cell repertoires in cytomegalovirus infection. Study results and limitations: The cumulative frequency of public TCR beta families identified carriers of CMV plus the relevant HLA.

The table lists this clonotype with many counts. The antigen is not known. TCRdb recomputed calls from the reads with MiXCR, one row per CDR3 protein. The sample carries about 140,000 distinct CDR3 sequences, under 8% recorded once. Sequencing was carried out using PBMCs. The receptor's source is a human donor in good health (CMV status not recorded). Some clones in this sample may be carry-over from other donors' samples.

Here the CDR3 DNA reads TGCAGCGTTGAACGCGGCCAGGGACAGGGGTCTTCAGAGACCCAGTACTTC. Translation: CSVERGQGQGSSETQYF. The chain is built from TRBV29-1 and TRBJ2-5; 10 nucleotides agree with TRBD1. Germline values: CDR1 SQVTM, CDR2 ANQGSEA. The trim removed 2 bases at V and 4 bases at J, leaving 13 bases unmatched. The CDR3 is made up of 17 amino acids. Based on the CDR3 plus reference TRBV29-1 and TRBJ2-5, the full variable domain is SAVISQKPSRDICQRGTSLTIQCQVDSQVTMMFWYRQQPGQSLTLIATANQGSEATYESGFVIDKFPISRPNLTFSTLTVSNMSPEDSSIYLCSVERGQGQGSSETQYFGPGTRLLVL.